The entry below gives a single TCR beta chain sequence along with its context. This record belongs to a study of regulatory T cells in long-lasting Graves disease. HTBI primers from iRepertoire and Arm-PCR of CDR3 regions yielded the TCR beta libraries. TCRdb ran MiXCR on the multiplex PCR reads and lists one entry per CDR3 protein. This table holds about 370,000 distinct CDR3 sequences, 15% to 18% found once. The sample's time point: newly diagnosed GD, antithyroid drugs for less than 3 months. From PBMCs, RNA was extracted and then used to make the TCR library. Diagnoses of Graves' disease were made by American Thyroid Association guidelines. Peripheral blood, roughly 8.8 milliliters of it, was drawn into EDTA tubes. The trim removed 6 bases at V and 7 bases at J, leaving 11 bases unmatched. CDR3 length: 14 amino acids.

The TCR comes from a female donor with Graves disease. The sequenced sample was peripheral blood mononuclear cells (PBMCs), obtained at new diagnosis, from a patient treated with antithyroid drugs. The V and J genes are TRBV12-3 or TRBV12-4 and TRBJ1-2; TRBD1 matches at 7 bases. CDR3 in DNA: TGTGCCAGCAGAACCCCCGGTAGGGGGCTTGGCTACACCTTC. Its protein product is CASRTPGRGLGYTF.